The entry below gives a single T cell receptor (beta chain) sequence along with its context. Its antigen is as yet unknown. No progression to ophthalmopathy during 18 months of follow-up defined stable disease. Template material for amplifying TCR beta CDR3 regions consisted of RNA transcripts. The primer set for the first-round RT-PCR of the TCR CDR3 was HTBI. Each CDR3 protein is one row after TCRdb ran MiXCR on the multiplex PCR reads. Of 300,000 to 400,000 distinct CDR3 sequences listed, around a sixth are singletons. This record comes from a study of T cells in Graves' hyperthyroidism and ophthalmopathy. Study-wide background: Specimen type is peripheral blood, collected at initial diagnosis prior to any treatment.

V was pared by 0 bases and J by 3 bases, with 7 bases of the junction left unmatched. Germline lookup yields CDR1 MNHEY and CDR2 SVGEGT. The CDR3 runs 16 residues. Study-level findings and limits: It was a median about seven months before onset that the model predicted ophthalmopathy.

The chain couples TRBV6-2 or TRBV6-3 to TRBJ1-1; 7 bases align to TRBD1. The specimen sequenced was blood. The clonotype was recovered from a woman between 45 and 65 years old with Graves' hyperthyroidism. CDR3 sequence reads: CASSYSPGQTYTEAFF. CDR3 in DNA: TGTGCCAGCAGTTACTCGCCGGGACAGACTTACACTGAAGCTTTCTTT.